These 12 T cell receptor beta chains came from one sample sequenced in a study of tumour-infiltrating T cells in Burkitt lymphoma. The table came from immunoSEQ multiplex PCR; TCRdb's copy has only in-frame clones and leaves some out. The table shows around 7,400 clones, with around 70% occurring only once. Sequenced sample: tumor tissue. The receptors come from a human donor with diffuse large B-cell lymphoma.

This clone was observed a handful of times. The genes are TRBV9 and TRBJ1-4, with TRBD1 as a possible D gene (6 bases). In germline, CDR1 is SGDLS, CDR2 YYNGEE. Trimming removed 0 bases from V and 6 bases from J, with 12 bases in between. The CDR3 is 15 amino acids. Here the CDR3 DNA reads TGTGCCAGCAGCGTAGCCTGGGGGCGGGATGAAAAACTGTTTTTT. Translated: CASSVAWGRDEKLFF.

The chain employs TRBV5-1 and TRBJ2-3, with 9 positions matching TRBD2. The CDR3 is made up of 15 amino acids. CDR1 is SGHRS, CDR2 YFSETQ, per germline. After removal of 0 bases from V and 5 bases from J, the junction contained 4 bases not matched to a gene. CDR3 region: CASSLEGGGGDTQYF. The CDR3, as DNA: TGCGCCAGCAGCTTGGAAGGCGGGGGGGGAGATACGCAGTATTTT.

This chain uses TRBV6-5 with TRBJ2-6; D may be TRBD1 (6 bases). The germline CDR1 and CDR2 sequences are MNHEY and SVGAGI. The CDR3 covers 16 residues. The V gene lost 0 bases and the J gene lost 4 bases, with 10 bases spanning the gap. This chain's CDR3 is CASSYSDSTGANVLTF. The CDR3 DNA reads TGTGCCAGCAGTTACTCGGACAGTACCGGGGCCAACGTCCTGACTTTC.

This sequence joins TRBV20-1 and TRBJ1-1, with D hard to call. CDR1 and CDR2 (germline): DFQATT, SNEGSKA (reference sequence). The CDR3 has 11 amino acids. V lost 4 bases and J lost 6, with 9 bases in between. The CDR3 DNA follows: TGCAGTGCTACCCCACGGGCTGAAGCTTTCTTT. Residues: CSATPRAEAFF.

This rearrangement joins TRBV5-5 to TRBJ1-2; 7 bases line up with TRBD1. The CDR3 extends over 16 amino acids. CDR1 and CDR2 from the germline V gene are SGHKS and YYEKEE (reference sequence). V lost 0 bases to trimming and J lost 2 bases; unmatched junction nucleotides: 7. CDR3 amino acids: CASSLEQGDLNYGYTF. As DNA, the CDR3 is TGTGCCAGCAGCTTGGAGCAGGGGGACCTCAACTATGGCTACACCTTC.

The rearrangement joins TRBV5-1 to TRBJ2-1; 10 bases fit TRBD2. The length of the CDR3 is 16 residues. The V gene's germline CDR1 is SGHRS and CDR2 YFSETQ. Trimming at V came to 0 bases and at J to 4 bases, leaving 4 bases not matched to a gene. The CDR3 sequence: CASSLARTSGYNEQFF. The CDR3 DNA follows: TGCGCCAGCAGCTTGGCACGGACTAGCGGATACAATGAGCAGTTCTTC.

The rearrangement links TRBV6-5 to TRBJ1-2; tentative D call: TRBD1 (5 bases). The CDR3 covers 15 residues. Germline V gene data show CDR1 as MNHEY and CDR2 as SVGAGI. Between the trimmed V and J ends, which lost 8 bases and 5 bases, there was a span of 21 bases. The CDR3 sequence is CASQPSRQSAYGYTF. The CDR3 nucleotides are TGTGCCAGCCAACCGTCTAGACAGAGTGCATATGGCTACACCTTC.

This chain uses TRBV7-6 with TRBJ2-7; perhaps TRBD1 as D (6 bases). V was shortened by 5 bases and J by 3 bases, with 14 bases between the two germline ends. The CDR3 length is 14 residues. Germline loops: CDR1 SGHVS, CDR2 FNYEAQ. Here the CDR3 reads CASSATTGVYEQYF. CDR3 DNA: TGTGCCAGCAGCGCAACGACAGGAGTCTACGAGCAGTACTTC. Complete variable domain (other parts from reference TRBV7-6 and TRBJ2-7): GAGVSQSPRYKVTKRGQDVALRCDPISGHVSLYWYRQALGQGPEFLTYFNYEAQQDKSGLPNDRFSAERPEGSISTLTIQRTEQRDSAMYRCASSATTGVYEQYFGPGTRLTVT.

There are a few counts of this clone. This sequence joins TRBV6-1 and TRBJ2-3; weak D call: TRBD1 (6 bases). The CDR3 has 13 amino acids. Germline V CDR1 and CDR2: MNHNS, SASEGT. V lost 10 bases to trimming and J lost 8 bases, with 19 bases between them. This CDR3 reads CANDRQVRGTQYF. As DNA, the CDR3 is TGTGCCAACGATCGACAGGTTAGAGGTACGCAGTATTTT.

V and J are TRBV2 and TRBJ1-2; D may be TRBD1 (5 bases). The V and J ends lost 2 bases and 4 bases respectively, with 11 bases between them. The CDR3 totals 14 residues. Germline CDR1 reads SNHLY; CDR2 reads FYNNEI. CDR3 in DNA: TGTGCCAGCAGTGAACTGGGGGTCGGCTATGGCTACACCTTC. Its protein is CASSELGVGYGYTF.

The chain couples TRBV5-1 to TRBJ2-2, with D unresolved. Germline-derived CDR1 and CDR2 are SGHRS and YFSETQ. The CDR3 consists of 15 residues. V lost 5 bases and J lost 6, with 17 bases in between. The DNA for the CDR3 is TGCGCCAGCAGTCCCTTGGGGATGTCCCCCGGGGAGCTGTTTTTT. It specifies CASSPLGMSPGELFF. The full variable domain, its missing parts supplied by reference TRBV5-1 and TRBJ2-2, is KAGVTQTPRYLIKTRGQQVTLSCSPISGHRSVSWYQQTPGQGLQFLFEYFSETQRNKGNFPGRFSGRQFSNSRSEMNVSTLELGDSALYLCASSPLGMSPGELFFGEGSRLTVL.

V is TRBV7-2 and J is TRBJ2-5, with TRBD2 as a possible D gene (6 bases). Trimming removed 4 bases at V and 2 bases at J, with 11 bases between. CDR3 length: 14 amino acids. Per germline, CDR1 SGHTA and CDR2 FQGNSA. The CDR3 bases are TGTGCCAGCAGCTCCGCGGGGAGTCAAGAGACCCAGTACTTC. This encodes CASSSAGSQETQYF. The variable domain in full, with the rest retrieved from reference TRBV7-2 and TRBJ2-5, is GAGVSQSPSNKVTEKGKDVELRCDPISGHTALYWYRQSLGQGLEFLIYFQGNSAPDKSGLPSDRFSAERTGGSVSTLTIQRTQQEDSAVYLCASSSAGSQETQYFGPGTRLLVL.